Shown below are 12 T cell receptor beta chains from a single sample sequenced in a study of T cells in Graves' hyperthyroidism and ophthalmopathy. Amplification of TCR beta CDR3 regions used RNA as the template. An initial round of RT-PCR targeting the TCR CDR3 relied on the HTBI primer set. MiXCR, run by TCRdb on the multiplex PCR reads, gives a single entry per CDR3 protein. The sample shows a few hundred thousand distinct CDR3 sequences, around 20% of them seen only once. Sequenced sample: blood. The receptors were sampled from a man aged 18 to 30 with Graves' hyperthyroidism.

The chain joins TRBV19 to TRBJ1-2; no clear D. Per germline, CDR1 LNHDA and CDR2 SQIVND (reference sequence). The CDR3 sequence is 13 residues long. The V and J ends lost 4 bases and 0 bases respectively, with 6 bases between them. CDR3 in amino acids: CASSTGANYGYTF. The CDR3 coding sequence is TGTGCCAGTAGTACGGGTGCTAACTATGGCTACACCTTC.

CDR3 in amino acids: CASSLNSGAGELFF. The CDR3 DNA reads as TGTGCCAGCAGCTTAAACTCGGGTGCCGGGGAGCTGTTTTTT. This rearrangement joins TRBV7-2 to TRBJ2-2; D is ambiguous. The V gene lost 2 bases and the J gene lost 6 bases, with 10 bases spanning the gap. This CDR3 is 14 amino acids long. Germline V lookup: CDR1 SGHTA, CDR2 FQGNSA.

This clonotype was detected ten times or more. V usage is TRBV7-9 and J usage is TRBJ2-5; D tentatively fits TRBD1 or TRBD2 (6 bases each). The germline V and J ends were trimmed by 4 bases and 5 bases, with 17 bases remaining between them. Germline V lookup: CDR1 SEHNR, CDR2 FQNEAQ (reference sequence). CDR3 length: 15 amino acids. CDR3: CASSSPGGTQETQYF. DNA for the CDR3: TGTGCCAGCAGCTCCCCTGGGGGGACACAGGAGACCCAGTACTTC.

The chain joins TRBV6-4 to TRBJ2-2; 10 bases line up with TRBD2. In germline, CDR1 is MRHNA, CDR2 SNTAGT. J was trimmed by 7 bases and V by 8 bases; bases with no gene match: 16. CDR3 length equals 17 residues. The CDR3 coding sequence is TGTGCCAGCGACCCTAGCGGGAGTTTTACGGTCCACGGGGAGCTGTTTTTT. Amino acid sequence: CASDPSGSFTVHGELFF.

In this sample, this clonotype turned up many times. The CDR3 is CASSRALDSGANVLTF. The CDR3 nucleotides are TGTGCCAGCAGTCGGGCCTTAGACTCTGGGGCCAACGTCCTGACTTTC. The V call is TRBV6-6, the J call TRBJ2-6, with unresolved D. Germline V lookup: CDR1 MNHNY, CDR2 SVGAGI (reference sequence). This CDR3 comprises 16 residues. Trimming cost V 5 bases and J 0 bases, with 11 bases left between them.

The rearrangement uses TRBV11-2 and TRBJ2-2; 14 bases are shared with TRBD2. V trimming: 5 bases; J trimming: 5 bases; junction bases outside the gene matches: 4. Germline loops: CDR1 SGHAT, CDR2 FQNNGV. This CDR3 has 16 amino acids. The CDR3 spells CASSRLAGGQTGELFF. For the CDR3, the DNA is TGTGCCAGCAGCCGACTAGCGGGGGGGCAGACCGGGGAGCTGTTTTTT.

This clonotype was detected many times. The chain uses TRBV20-1 and TRBJ2-5; 11 positions match TRBD2. The CDR3 is 15 amino acids. Germline V gene lookup returns CDR1 DFQATT and CDR2 SNEGSKA (reference sequence). The V segment lost 2 bases and the J segment 5 bases; nucleotides outside the gene matches: 7. The chain's CDR3 is CSARPLAGGGETQYF. The CDR3 DNA follows: TGCAGTGCTAGACCCCTAGCGGGGGGTGGGGAGACCCAGTACTTC.

This clonotype was picked up many times. The J gene is TRBJ1-2, the V gene TRBV28, with D perhaps TRBD1 (5 bases). CDR1 is MDHEN and CDR2 is SYDVKM in the germline V gene. V lost 10 bases and J lost 5, with 11 bases in between. The CDR3 loop spans 11 amino acids. The CDR3 spells CATSQEYGYTF. The DNA of the CDR3 is TGTGCCACTTCACAGGAATATGGCTACACCTTC.

There are many counts of this clonotype. This chain uses TRBV11-2 with TRBJ2-5; D gene ambiguous. The V and J ends lost 4 bases and 3 bases respectively, with 9 bases between them. The CDR3 sequence is 13 residues long. Germline V gene lookup returns CDR1 SGHAT and CDR2 FQNNGV. CDR3 DNA sequence: TGTGCCAGCAGCTCCCCCCTGGAAGAGACCCAGTACTTC. This translates into CASSSPLEETQYF.

This clonotype was counted at least ten times. This chain links TRBV28 with TRBJ2-7; 12 bases are a match to TRBD1. The CDR3 is made up of 17 amino acids. The V segment lost 5 bases and the J segment 5 bases; nucleotides outside the gene matches: 13. Per the germline V gene, CDR1 is MDHEN and CDR2 is SYDVKM. CDR3 sequence reads: CASSNPPGQGAINEQYF. The CDR3 region has the DNA TGTGCCAGCAGTAACCCACCGGGACAGGGGGCAATCAACGAGCAGTACTTC.

This clonotype appeared many times. The gene calls are TRBV12-3 or TRBV12-4 and TRBJ1-5; no reliable D call. V dropped 5 bases and J dropped 7 bases, with 18 bases sitting between them. The CDR3 covers 15 residues. CDR3 in amino acids: CASSPFAPSSQPQHF. The CDR3 DNA reads TGTGCCAGCAGTCCCTTTGCCCCGTCCAGCCAGCCCCAGCATTTT.

The chain carries TRBV11-1 and TRBJ2-2, with D hard to call. Trimming left V 1 base short and J 1 base short, with 10 bases between. The V gene's germline CDR1 is SGHAT and CDR2 FQDESV (reference sequence). The CDR3 consists of 16 residues. In DNA form, the CDR3 reads TGTGCCAGCAGCTTAGTTCCGGCGGAGAACACCGGGGAGCTGTTTTTT. Its translation: CASSLVPAENTGELFF.